This is a list of T cell receptor beta chains from one sample in a study of control samples from healthy donors and cancer patients. Produced via immunoSEQ multiplex PCR; TCRdb's table is partial and in-frame only. The sample records 150,000 to 180,000 clones, approximately 94% being singletons. Sample: blood. The receptors stem from a man in his forties or fifties in good health. Both conserved end residues are part of each CDR3. A D gene is named only where the DNA matches it firmly. Clone size is not always given. Where it is, it says once, few, many or a class for expanded clones.

v_call,j_call,clone_size,d_call,cdr3_nt,cdr3_aa
TRBV5-4,TRBJ2-3,NA,TRBD2,TGTGCCAGCAGCTTTTTAGCGGGGGGGCAGTCAGATACGCAGTATTTT,CASSFLAGGQSDTQYF
TRBV11-2,TRBJ2-2,once,NA,TGTGCCAGCAGCCCCCATAACACCGGGGAGCTGTTTTTT,CASSPHNTGELFF
TRBV6-5,TRBJ2-1,NA,TRBD1,TGTGCCAGCAGTTACCGCCGGACAGGGGGCCGCAATGAGCAGTTCTTC,CASSYRRTGGRNEQFF
TRBV6-6,TRBJ2-2,once,TRBD2,TGTGCCAGCAGTAAGGGACCGGCGGGGGTCACCGGGGAGCTGTTTTTT,CASSKGPAGVTGELFF
TRBV10-3,TRBJ1-2,NA,TRBD1,TGTGCCATCAGTGGGCGACAGGGCGGTGGCTACACCTTC,CAISGRQGGGYTF
TRBV6-6,TRBJ1-1,NA,NA,TGTGCCAGCAGTTCCTCTGAGACTGAAGCTTTCTTT,CASSSSETEAFF
TRBV29-1,TRBJ2-3,NA,NA,TGCAGCGTTGAAGATTCCCGGGGCGTCACAGATACGCAGTATTTT,CSVEDSRGVTDTQYF
TRBV5-1,TRBJ1-4,NA,TRBD1,TGCGCCAGCAGGAGTGGGGCAGGGGGATCAGAAAAACTGTTTTTT,CASRSGAGGSEKLFF
TRBV19,TRBJ1-5,NA,NA,TGTGCCAGTAGAACCCAGGGCAATCAGCCCCAGCATTTT,CASRTQGNQPQHF
TRBV6-2/TRBV6-3,TRBJ1-1,NA,NA,TGTGCCAGCAGTAAGGGACGGCTGAACACTGAAGCTTTCTTT,CASSKGRLNTEAFF
TRBV19,TRBJ1-1,once,NA,TGTGCCAGTAGGGTGGGGCCGGTCACTGAAGCTTTCTTT,CASRVGPVTEAFF
TRBV19,TRBJ2-7,NA,NA,TGTGCCAGTAGCCGGAACAGGTACTCCTACGAGCAGTACTTC,CASSRNRYSYEQYF
TRBV30,TRBJ2-6,NA,NA,TGTGCCTGGAGTTCGCTTATCTCTGGGGCCAACGTCCTGACTTTC,CAWSSLISGANVLTF
TRBV7-9,TRBJ1-2,NA,NA,TGTGCCAGCAGCACAACAGGGCATGGCTACACCTTC,CASSTTGHGYTF
TRBV24-1,TRBJ2-4,NA,NA,TGTGCCACCAGTGATTTAGAAGGTTCCCAGGGAGTATACTTC,CATSDLEGSQGVYF
TRBV28,TRBJ1-2,NA,NA,TGTGCCAGCAGTCCTAAGACGGGCGGGGACTATGGCTACACCTTC,CASSPKTGGDYGYTF
TRBV28,TRBJ2-7,NA,NA,TGTGCCAGCAGGGAACACAGCACACACCTCTCCTACGAGCAGTACTTC,CASREHSTHLSYEQYF
TRBV5-4,TRBJ2-1,NA,TRBD1,TGTGCCAGCAGCTTGGAGGGGGCGTTCAATGAGCAGTTCTTC,CASSLEGAFNEQFF
TRBV6-2/TRBV6-3,TRBJ2-7,NA,NA,TGTGCCAGCAGTCGACCCGCTAGCTCCTACGAGCAGTACTTC,CASSRPASSYEQYF
TRBV5-5,TRBJ1-1,NA,NA,TGTGCCAGCAGCTTGGAGGGGTGGACTGAAGCTTTCTTT,CASSLEGWTEAFF
TRBV6-6,TRBJ2-3,NA,NA,TGTGCCAGCACCCCAACCGGGGGCACAGATACGCAGTATTTT,CASTPTGGTDTQYF
TRBV7-2,TRBJ1-1,NA,NA,TGTGCCAGCAGCTTAGAGGGCCAAGGACACACTGAAGCTTTCTTT,CASSLEGQGHTEAFF
TRBV10-2,TRBJ2-7,NA,NA,TGCGCCAGCAGTGAGGCAGGGGACGGGAGCTCCTACGAGCAGTACTTC,CASSEAGDGSSYEQYF
TRBV21-1,TRBJ2-7,NA,NA,TGTGCCAGCAGCAAAGGGGTGGGCGGCTCCTACGAGCAGTACTTC,CASSKGVGGSYEQYF
TRBV9,TRBJ1-2,NA,NA,TGTGCCAGCAGCGCCTCCCGGGGTAGCGGTGGCTACACCTTC,CASSASRGSGGYTF
TRBV24-1,TRBJ2-3,NA,NA,TGTGCCACCAGTGACGGGGACGAAGGTACGCAGTATTTT,CATSDGDEGTQYF
TRBV6-6,TRBJ1-2,NA,NA,TGTGCCATCCAGCAGGCGCCCACTCCTAACTATGGCTACACCTTC,CAIQQAPTPNYGYTF
TRBV19,TRBJ2-2,NA,NA,TGTGCCAGTAGTATTGGGCAGGCCACCGGGGAGCTGTTTTTT,CASSIGQATGELFF
TRBV20-1,TRBJ2-3,NA,TRBD2,TGCAGTGCTAGTAACGCGGGAGAGGCTTCAGATACGCAGTATTTT,CSASNAGEASDTQYF
TRBV5-1,TRBJ2-5,NA,NA,TGCGCCAGCAGCTTGGAGGGAGGGGGCAGTGAGACCCAGTACTTC,CASSLEGGGSETQYF
TRBV28,TRBJ2-7,NA,NA,TGTGCCAGCAGTTCGTCCGCCGGGCAGAAGGCCTACGAGCAGTACTTC,CASSSSAGQKAYEQYF
TRBV12-5,TRBJ1-1,NA,NA,TGTGCTAGTGGTTTGGGAAACGGCCTGAGCATGAACACTGAAGCTTTCTTT,CASGLGNGLSMNTEAFF
TRBV19,TRBJ2-1,NA,NA,TGTGCCAGTAGCCATCGAGGGGGGTACAATGAGCAGTTCTTC,CASSHRGGYNEQFF
TRBV27,TRBJ2-1,NA,NA,TGTGCCAGCAGTACTTCCCGCTCCTACAATGAGCAGTTCTTC,CASSTSRSYNEQFF
TRBV7-9,TRBJ2-7,once,NA,TGTGCCAGCAGCTTAGATGTGACAGATTACGAGCAGTACTTC,CASSLDVTDYEQYF
TRBV7-9,TRBJ1-2,NA,TRBD1,TGTGCCAGCAGCTTAGGGACAGGGGAGGGCTATGGCTACACCTTC,CASSLGTGEGYGYTF
TRBV6-5,TRBJ2-3,NA,NA,TGTGCCAGCAGTTTCGGAGGGGGCGGCGCAGATACGCAGTATTTT,CASSFGGGGADTQYF
TRBV7-9,TRBJ1-1,NA,NA,TGTGCCAGCAGCTTAGGGACGGGGAACACTGAAGCTTTCTTT,CASSLGTGNTEAFF
TRBV27,TRBJ1-2,once,NA,TGTGCCAGCAGTCTTTCGGGACTGCCCTCGAGCGGCTACACCTTC,CASSLSGLPSSGYTF
TRBV14,TRBJ2-6,NA,NA,TGTGCCAGCAGCCCCCCTGTCTCTGGGGCCAACGTCCTGACTTTC,CASSPPVSGANVLTF
TRBV4-3,TRBJ2-2,NA,TRBD1,TGCGCCAGCAGCCGCAGACAGGGGAACACCGGGGAGCTGTTTTTT,CASSRRQGNTGELFF
TRBV6-5,TRBJ2-3,NA,NA,TGTGCCAGCAGACAGGGCTTGACTAGCACAGATACGCAGTATTTT,CASRQGLTSTDTQYF
TRBV4-1,TRBJ2-2,few,NA,TGCGCCAGCAGCCTACTGGGAGCCGGGGAGCTGTTTTTT,CASSLLGAGELFF
TRBV7-2,TRBJ1-5,NA,TRBD1,TGTGCCAGCAGCTCGATCGACAGGGGAAACCAGCCCCAGCATTTT,CASSSIDRGNQPQHF
TRBV28,TRBJ1-6,NA,TRBD1,TGTGCCAGCAGTTTACATTGGGACAGGACGGCGACAGGCACATCACCCCTCCACTTT,CASSLHWDRTATGTSPLHF
TRBV7-2,TRBJ2-2,few,NA,TGTGCCAGCAGCTTAGTCCGGCCGCCCCTCAACACCGGGGAGCTGTTTTTT,CASSLVRPPLNTGELFF
TRBV27,TRBJ1-1,NA,NA,TGTGCCAGCAGTTTAGGAAGGGGCGAGAACACTGAAGCTTTCTTT,CASSLGRGENTEAFF
TRBV6-5,TRBJ1-2,NA,NA,TGTGCCAGCAGTTACGACAGTTCTAACTATGGCTACACCTTC,CASSYDSSNYGYTF
TRBV2,TRBJ1-2,NA,NA,TGTGCCAGCAGTGAAAACAGGTCTGGCTACACCTTC,CASSENRSGYTF
TRBV28,TRBJ2-3,NA,NA,TGTGCCAGCAGTTTGGGATTATTAGCGCAGCCTACGCAGTATTTT,CASSLGLLAQPTQYF
TRBV19,TRBJ2-2,NA,TRBD1,TGTGCCAGTAGTGTTGGGACAGGGGGGACCGGGGAGCTGTTTTTT,CASSVGTGGTGELFF
TRBV27,TRBJ1-4,NA,TRBD1,TGTGCCAGCAGCCCAGCAACAGGGGTTCGTGAAAAACTGTTTTTT,CASSPATGVREKLFF
TRBV7-9,TRBJ1-1,few,NA,TGTGCCAGCAGCGAAGTTGGGACTATAACTTTCTTT,CASSEVGTITFF
TRBV6-5,TRBJ1-2,NA,TRBD1,TGTGCCAGCAGTTACGGACAGGGAGACTATGGCTACACCTTC,CASSYGQGDYGYTF
TRBV6-5,TRBJ1-3,NA,NA,TGTGCCAGCAGCCGCGACAACTCTGGAAACACCATATATTTT,CASSRDNSGNTIYF
TRBV5-1,TRBJ2-7,NA,NA,TGCGCCAGCAGCTTGGACCTCTACGAGCAGTACTTC,CASSLDLYEQYF
TRBV7-8,TRBJ2-7,NA,NA,TGTGCCAGCAGCTTAGTCGGGCGCCCAGACTACGAGCAGTACTTC,CASSLVGRPDYEQYF
TRBV18,TRBJ1-1,NA,NA,TGTGCCAGCTCACCAGGGGCGAACACTGAAGCTTTCTTT,CASSPGANTEAFF
TRBV9,TRBJ1-1,few,TRBD1,TGTGCCAGCAGCACAGGGGTGAGCACTGAAGCTTTCTTT,CASSTGVSTEAFF